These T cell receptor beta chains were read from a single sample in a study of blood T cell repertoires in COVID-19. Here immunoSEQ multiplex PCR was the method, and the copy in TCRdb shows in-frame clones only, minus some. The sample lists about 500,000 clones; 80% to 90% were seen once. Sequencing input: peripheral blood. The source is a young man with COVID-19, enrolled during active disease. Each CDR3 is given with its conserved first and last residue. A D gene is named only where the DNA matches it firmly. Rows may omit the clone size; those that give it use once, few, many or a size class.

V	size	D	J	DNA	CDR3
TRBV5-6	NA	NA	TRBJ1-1	TGTGCCAGCAGCTTGGGTTATTCAGTCATCACTGAAGCTTTCTTT	CASSLGYSVITEAFF
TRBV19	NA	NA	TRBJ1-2	TGTGCCAGTAGTAGGGCCGTCTTCTATGGCTACACCTTC	CASSRAVFYGYTF
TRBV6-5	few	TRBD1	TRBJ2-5	TGTGCCAGCAGTTATATGGGACAGGGATACTTC	CASSYMGQGYF
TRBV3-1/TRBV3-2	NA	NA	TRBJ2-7	TGTGCCAGCAGCCAAGATTACGGGGTCTACGAGCAGTACTTC	CASSQDYGVYEQYF
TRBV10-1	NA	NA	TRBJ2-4	TGCGCCAGCAGTGAGTCCGGCAGGGACATTCAGTACTTC	CASSESGRDIQYF
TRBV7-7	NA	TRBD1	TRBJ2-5	TGTGCCAGCAGCTTACCCCGGACAGGGGGCGCGGAGACCCAGTACTTC	CASSLPRTGGAETQYF
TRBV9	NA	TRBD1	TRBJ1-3	TGTGCCAGCAGCGTCATGGGGACAGGGGGTTCCTCTGGAAACACCATATATTTT	CASSVMGTGGSSGNTIYF
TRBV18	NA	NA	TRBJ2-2	TGTGCCAGCTCACCCCTTAACACCGGGGAGCTGTTTTTT	CASSPLNTGELFF
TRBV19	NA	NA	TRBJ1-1	TGTGCCAGTAGTATGCGGGGAGGGAGTAAAGCTTTCTTT	CASSMRGGSKAFF
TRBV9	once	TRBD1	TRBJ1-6	TGTGCCAGCAGCGCGGGACAGGGGGGCTCACCCCTCCACTTT	CASSAGQGGSPLHF
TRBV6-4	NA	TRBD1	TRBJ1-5	TGTGCCAGCAGTGAGGGACAGATCAATCAGCCCCAGCATTTT	CASSEGQINQPQHF
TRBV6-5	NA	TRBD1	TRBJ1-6	TGTGCCAGCAGTTCAGTAGGGACAGGGGGAAATTCACCCCTCCACTTT	CASSSVGTGGNSPLHF
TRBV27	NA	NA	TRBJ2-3	TGTGCCAGCAGTTTAGACAGTAGCACAGATACGCAGTATTTT	CASSLDSSTDTQYF
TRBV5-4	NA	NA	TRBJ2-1	TGTGCCAGCAGCTTTAGGGAGAATGAGCAGTTCTTC	CASSFRENEQFF
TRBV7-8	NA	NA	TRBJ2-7	TGTGCCAGCAGCCGGCGGGACAGCTACGAGCAGTACTTC	CASSRRDSYEQYF
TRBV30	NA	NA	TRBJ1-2	TGTGCCTGGAACCCCAGGGGCCTCTTC	CAWNPRGLF
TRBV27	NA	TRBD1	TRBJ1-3	TGTGCCAGCACAAAGGTACTTTACTACAGGGGTTTCAGTGGAAACACCATATATTTT	CASTKVLYYRGFSGNTIYF